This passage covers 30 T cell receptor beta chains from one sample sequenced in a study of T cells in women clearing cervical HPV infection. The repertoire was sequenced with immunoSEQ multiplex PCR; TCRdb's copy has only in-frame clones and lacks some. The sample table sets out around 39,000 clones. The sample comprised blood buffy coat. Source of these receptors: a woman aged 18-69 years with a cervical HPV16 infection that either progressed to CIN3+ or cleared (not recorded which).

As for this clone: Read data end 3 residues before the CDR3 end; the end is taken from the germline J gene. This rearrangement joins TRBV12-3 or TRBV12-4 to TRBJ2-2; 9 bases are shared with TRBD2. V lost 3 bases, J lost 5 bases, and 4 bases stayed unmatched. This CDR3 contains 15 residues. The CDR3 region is CASSFGTSLTGELFF. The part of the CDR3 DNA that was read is TGTGCCAGCAGTTTCGGGACTAGCCTGACCGGGGAG.

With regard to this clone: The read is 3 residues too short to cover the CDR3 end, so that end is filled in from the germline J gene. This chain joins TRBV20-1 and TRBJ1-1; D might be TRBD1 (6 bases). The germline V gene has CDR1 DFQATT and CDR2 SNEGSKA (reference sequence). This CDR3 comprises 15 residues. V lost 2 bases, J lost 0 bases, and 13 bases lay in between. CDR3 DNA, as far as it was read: TGCAGTGCTAGAACAGGGATTCTGATGAACACTGAA. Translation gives CSARTGILMNTE. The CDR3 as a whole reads CSARTGILMNTEAFF.

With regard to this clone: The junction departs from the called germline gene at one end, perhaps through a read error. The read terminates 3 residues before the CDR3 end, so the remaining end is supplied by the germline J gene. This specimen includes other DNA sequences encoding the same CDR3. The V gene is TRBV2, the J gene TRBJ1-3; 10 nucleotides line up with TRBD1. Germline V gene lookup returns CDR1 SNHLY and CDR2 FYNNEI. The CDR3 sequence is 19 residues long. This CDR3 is CASSEDFGTGADSGNTIYF. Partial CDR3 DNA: TGTGCCAGCAGTGAAGATTTTGGGACAGGGGCCGACTCTGGAAACACG.

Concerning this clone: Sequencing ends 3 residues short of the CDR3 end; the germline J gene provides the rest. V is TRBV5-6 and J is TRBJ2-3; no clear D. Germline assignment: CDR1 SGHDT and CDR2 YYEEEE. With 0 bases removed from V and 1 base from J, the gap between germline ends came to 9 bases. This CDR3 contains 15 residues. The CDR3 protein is CASSLGFEGTDTQYF. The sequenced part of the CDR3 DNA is TGTGCCAGCAGCTTGGGATTTGAGGGCACAGATACG.

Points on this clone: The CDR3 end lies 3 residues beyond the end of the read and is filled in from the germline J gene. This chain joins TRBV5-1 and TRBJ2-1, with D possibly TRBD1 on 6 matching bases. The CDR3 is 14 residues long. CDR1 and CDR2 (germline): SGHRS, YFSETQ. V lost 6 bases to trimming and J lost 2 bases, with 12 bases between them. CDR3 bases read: TGCGCCAGCAAGGGGGAGATGGCCTACAATGAG. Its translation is CASKGEMAYNE. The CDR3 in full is CASKGEMAYNEQFF.

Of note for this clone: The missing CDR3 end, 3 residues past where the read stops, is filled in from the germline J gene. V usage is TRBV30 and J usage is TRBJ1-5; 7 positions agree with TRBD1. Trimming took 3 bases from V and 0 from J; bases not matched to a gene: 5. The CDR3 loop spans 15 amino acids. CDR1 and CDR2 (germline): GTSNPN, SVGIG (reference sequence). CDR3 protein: CAWSIGTVSNQPQHF. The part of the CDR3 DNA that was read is TGTGCCTGGAGCATCGGGACAGTTAGCAATCAGCCC.

CDR3 bases read: TGTGCCAGCAGTGCCCCCGGGACTAGGGGGTACAATGAG. This encodes CASSAPGTRGYNE. The CDR3 in full is CASSAPGTRGYNEQFF. This chain links TRBV6-1 with TRBJ2-1; TRBD2 agrees at 8 bases. The read gets to within 3 residues of the CDR3 end, and the germline J gene fills in the rest. The J segment lost 4 bases and the V segment lost 4 bases, leaving 9 bases of the junction unmatched. The CDR3 loop spans 16 amino acids. Germline CDR1 and CDR2: MNHNS and SASEGT.

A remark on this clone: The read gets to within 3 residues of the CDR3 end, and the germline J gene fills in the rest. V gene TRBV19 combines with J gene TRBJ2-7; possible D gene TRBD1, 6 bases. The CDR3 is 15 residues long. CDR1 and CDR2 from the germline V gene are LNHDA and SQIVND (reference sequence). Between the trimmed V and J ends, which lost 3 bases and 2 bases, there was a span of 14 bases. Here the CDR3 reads CASSMGRGRAYEQYF. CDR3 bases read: TGTGCCAGTAGTATGGGCAGGGGAAGAGCCTACGAG.

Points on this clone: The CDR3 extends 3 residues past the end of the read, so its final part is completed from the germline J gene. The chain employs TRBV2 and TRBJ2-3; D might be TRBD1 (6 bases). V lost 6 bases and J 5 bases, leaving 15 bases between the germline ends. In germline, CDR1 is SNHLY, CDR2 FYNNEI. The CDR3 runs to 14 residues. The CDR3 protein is CASREQGSLDTQYF. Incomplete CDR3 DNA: TGTGCCAGCAGGGAACAGGGATCGCTAGATACG. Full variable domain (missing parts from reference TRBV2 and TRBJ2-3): EPEVTQTPSHQVTQMGQEVILRCVPISNHLYFYWYRQILGQKVEFLVSFYNNEISEKSEIFDDQFSVERPDGSNFTLKIRSTKLEDSAMYFCASREQGSLDTQYFGPGTRLTVL.

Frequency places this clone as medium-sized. CDR3 DNA, as far as it was read: TGTGCCAGCAGTGAAGGGTCAGGGGGCTACAATGAG. Encoded protein: CASSEGSGGYNE. The whole CDR3 protein is CASSEGSGGYNEQFF. The genes are TRBV6-4 and TRBJ2-1, with 7 bases identical to TRBD1. The sequence runs out 3 residues before the end of the CDR3; the remainder is reconstructed from the germline J gene. There are 15 residues in the CDR3. J gave up 3 bases and V 3 bases, and 5 bases lay outside the gene matches. The germline gives CDR1 MRHNA, CDR2 SNTAGT.

CDR3 amino acids: CASSPGLAGGEQFF. CDR3 DNA (partial): TGTGCCAGCAGCCCTGGACTAGCGGGGGGTGAG. The gene calls are TRBV7-9 and TRBJ2-1; 14 nucleotides match TRBD2. The CDR3 is cut off 3 residues early in the read; its end comes from the germline J gene. Germline V CDR1 and CDR2: SEHNR, FQNEAQ (reference sequence). V lost 5 bases, J lost 9 bases, and 3 bases stayed unmatched. The CDR3 is 14 amino acids. The full variable domain, with the rest looked up from reference TRBV7-9 and TRBJ2-1, is DTGVSQNPRHKITKRGQNVTFRCDPISEHNRLYWYRQTLGQGPEFLTYFQNEAQLEKSRLLSDRFSAERPKGSFSTLEIQRTEQGDSAMYLCASSPGLAGGEQFFGPGTRLTVL.

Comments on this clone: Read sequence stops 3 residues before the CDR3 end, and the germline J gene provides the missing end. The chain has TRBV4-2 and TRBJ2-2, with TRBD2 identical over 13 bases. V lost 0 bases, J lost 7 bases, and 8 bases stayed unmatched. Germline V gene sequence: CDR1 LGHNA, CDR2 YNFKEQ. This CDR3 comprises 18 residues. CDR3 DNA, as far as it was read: TGTGCCAGCAGCCAAGACCCACTAGCGGGAGGGCGAAACGGGGAG. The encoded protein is CASSQDPLAGGRNGE. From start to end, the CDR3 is CASSQDPLAGGRNGELFF.

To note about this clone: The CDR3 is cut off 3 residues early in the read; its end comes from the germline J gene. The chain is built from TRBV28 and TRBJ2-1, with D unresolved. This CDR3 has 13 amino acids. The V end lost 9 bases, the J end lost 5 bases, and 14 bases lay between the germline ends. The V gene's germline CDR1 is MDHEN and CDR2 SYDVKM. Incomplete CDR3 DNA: TGTGCCAGTCTAACGGCAGGAAACAATGAG. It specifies CASLTAGNNE. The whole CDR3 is CASLTAGNNEQFF. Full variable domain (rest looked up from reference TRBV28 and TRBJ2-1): DVKVTQSSRYLVKRTGEKVFLECVQDMDHENMFWYRQDPGLGLRLIYFSYDVKMKEKGDIPEGYSVSREKKERFSLILESASTNQTSMYLCASLTAGNNEQFFGPGTRLTVL.

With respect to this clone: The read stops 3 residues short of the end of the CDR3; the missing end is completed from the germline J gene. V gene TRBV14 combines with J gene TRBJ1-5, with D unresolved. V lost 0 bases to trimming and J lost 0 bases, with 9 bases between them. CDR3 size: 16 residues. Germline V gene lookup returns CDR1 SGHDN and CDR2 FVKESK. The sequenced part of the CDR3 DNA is TGTGCCAGCAGCCAAGATCCCCCAGTTAGCAATCAGCCC. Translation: CASSQDPPVSNQP. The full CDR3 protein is CASSQDPPVSNQPQHF.

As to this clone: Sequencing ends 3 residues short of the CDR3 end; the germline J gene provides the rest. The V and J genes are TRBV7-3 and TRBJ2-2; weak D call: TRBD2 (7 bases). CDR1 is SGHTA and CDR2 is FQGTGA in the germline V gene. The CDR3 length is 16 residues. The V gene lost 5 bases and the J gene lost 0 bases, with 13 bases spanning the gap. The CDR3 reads CASSPEGGANTGELFF. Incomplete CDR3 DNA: TGTGCCAGCAGCCCAGAAGGGGGGGCGAACACCGGGGAG.

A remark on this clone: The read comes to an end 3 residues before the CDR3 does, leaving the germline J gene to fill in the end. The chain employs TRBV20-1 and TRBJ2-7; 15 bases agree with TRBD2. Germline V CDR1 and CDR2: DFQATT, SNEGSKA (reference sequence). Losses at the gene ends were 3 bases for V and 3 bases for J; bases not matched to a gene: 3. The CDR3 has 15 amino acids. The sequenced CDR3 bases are TGCAGTGCTAGGGCGGGACTAGCGGGGGGCTACGAG. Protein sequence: CSARAGLAGGYE. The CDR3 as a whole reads CSARAGLAGGYEQYF.

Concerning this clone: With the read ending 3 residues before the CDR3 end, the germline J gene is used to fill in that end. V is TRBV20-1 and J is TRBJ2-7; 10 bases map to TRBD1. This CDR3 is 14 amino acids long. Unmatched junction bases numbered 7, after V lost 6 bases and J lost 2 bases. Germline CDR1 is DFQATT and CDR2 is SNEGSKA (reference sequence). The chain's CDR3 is CSAGGQGTPYEQYF. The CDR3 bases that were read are TGCAGTGCGGGGGGACAGGGGACCCCCTACGAG.

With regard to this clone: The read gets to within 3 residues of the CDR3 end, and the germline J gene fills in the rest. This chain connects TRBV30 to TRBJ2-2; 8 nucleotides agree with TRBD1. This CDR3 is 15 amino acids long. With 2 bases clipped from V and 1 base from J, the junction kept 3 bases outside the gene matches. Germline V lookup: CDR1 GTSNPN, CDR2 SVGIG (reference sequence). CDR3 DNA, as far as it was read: TGTGCCTGGAGTAATGGACAGGGGAACACCGGGGAG. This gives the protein CAWSNGQGNTGE. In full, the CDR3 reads CAWSNGQGNTGELFF. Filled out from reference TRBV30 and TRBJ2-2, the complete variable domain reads SQTIHQWPATLVQPVGSPLSLECTVEGTSNPNLYWYRQAAGRGLQLLFYSVGIGQISSEVPQNLSASRPQDRQFILSSKKLLLSDSGFYLCAWSNGQGNTGELFFGEGSRLTVL.

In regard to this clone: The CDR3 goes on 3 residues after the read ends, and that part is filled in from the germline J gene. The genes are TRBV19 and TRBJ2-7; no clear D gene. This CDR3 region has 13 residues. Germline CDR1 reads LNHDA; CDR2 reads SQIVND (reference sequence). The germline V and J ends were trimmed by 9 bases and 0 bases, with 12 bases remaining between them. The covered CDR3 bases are TGTGCCAGCAGGAGCCTGAGCTCCTACGAG. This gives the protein CASRSLSSYE. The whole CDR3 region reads CASRSLSSYEQYF.

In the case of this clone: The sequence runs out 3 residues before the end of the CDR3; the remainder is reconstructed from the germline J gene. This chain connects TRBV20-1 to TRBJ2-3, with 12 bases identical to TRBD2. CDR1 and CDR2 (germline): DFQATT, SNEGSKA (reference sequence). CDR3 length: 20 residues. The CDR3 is CSAATPGTSGPLSPGETQYF. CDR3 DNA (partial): TGCAGTGCAGCGACACCCGGGACTAGCGGGCCCTTATCCCCCGGAGAGACG.

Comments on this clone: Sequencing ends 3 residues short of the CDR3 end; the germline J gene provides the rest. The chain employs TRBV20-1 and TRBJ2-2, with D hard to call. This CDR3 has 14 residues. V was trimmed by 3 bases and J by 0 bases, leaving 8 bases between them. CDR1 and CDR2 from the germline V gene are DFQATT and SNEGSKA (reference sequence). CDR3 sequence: CSASTQTNTGELFF. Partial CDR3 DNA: TGCAGTGCTAGCACACAGACGAACACCGGGGAG.

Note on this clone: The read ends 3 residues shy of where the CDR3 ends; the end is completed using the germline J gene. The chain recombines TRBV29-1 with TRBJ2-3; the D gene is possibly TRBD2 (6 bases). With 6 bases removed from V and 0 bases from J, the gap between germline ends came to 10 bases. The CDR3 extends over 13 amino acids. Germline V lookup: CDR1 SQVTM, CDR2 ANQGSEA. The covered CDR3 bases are TGCAGCGTAGGGACTTCTAGCACAGATACG. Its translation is CSVGTSSTDT. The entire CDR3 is CSVGTSSTDTQYF.

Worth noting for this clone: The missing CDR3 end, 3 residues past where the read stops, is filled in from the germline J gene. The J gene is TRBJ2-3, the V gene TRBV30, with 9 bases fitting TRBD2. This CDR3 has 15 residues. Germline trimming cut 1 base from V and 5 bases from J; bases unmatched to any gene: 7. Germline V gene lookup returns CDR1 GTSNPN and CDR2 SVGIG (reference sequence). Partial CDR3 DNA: TGTGCCTGGAGTGCGGGAGCGGGAGGCCTAGATACG. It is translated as CAWSAGAGGLDT. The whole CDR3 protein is CAWSAGAGGLDTQYF.

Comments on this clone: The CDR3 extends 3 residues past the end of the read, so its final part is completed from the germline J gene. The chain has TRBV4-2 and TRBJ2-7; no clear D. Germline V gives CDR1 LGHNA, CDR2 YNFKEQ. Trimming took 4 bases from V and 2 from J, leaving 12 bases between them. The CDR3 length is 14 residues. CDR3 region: CASSREGLTYEQYF. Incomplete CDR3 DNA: TGTGCCAGCAGCCGAGAAGGGCTAACCTACGAG.

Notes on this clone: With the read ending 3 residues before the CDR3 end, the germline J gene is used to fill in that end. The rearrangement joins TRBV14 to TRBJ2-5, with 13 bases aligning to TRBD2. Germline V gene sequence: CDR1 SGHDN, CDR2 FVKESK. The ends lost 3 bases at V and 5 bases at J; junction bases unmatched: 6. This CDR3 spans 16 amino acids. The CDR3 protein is CASSHLLAGGQETQYF. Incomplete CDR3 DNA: TGTGCCAGCAGCCACCTACTAGCGGGAGGGCAGGAGACC.

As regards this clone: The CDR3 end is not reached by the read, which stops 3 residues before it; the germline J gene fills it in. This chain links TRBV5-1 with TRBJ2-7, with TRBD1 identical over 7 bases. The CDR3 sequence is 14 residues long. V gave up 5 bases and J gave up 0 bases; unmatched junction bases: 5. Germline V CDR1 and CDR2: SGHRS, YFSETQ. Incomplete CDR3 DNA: TGCGCCAGCAGAACAGGGGCCTCCTCCTACGAG. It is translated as CASRTGASSYE. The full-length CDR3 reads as CASRTGASSYEQYF.

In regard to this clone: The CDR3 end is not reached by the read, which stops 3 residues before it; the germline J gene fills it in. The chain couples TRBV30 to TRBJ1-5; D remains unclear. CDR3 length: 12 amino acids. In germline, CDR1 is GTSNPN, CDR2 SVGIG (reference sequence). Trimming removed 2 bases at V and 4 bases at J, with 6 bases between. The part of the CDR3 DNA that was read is TGTGCCTGGAGTTTTCCGAATCAGCCC. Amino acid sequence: CAWSFPNQP. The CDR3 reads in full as CAWSFPNQPQHF.

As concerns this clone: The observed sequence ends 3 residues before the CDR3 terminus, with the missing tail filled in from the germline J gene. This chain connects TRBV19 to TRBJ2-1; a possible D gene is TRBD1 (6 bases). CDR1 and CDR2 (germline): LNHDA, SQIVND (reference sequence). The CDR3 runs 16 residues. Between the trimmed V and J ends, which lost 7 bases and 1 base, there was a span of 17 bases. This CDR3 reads CASTLSGEGSYNEQFF. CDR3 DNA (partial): TGTGCCAGTACCCTCTCAGGGGAAGGATCCTACAATGAG.

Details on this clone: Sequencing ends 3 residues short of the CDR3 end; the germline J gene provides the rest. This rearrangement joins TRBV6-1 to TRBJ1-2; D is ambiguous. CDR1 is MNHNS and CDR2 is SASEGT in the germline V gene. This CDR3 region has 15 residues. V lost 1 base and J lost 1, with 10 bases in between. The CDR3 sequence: CASSEVFNGNYGYTF. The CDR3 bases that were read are TGTGCCAGCAGTGAAGTATTTAACGGTAACTATGGC.

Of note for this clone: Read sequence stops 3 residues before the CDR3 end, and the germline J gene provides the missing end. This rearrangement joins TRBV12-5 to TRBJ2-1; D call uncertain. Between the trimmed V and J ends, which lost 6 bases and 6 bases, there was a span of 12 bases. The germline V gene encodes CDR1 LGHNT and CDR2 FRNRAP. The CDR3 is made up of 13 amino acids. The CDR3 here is CASGPQDTNEQFF. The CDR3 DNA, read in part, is TGTGCTAGTGGCCCGCAGGATACCAATGAG.